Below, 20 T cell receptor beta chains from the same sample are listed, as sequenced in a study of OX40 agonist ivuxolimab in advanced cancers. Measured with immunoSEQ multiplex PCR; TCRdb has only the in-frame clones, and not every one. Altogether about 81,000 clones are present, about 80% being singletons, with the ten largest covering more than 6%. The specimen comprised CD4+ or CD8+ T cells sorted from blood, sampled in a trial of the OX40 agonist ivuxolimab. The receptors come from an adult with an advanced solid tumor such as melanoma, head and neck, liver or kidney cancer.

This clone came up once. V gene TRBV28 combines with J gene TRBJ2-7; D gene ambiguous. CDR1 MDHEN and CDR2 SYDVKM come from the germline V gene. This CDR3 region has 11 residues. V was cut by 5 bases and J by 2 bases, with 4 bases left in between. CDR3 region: CASSQTYEQYF. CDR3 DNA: TGTGCCAGCAGTCAAACCTACGAGCAGTACTTC.

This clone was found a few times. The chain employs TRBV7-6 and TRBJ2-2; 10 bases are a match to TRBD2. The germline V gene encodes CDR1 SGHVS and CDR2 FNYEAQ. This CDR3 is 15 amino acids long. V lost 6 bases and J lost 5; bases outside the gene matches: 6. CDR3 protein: CASSPAGGRTGELFF. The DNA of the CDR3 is TGTGCCAGCAGTCCAGCGGGGGGGCGAACCGGGGAGCTGTTTTTT.

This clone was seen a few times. In nucleotides, the CDR3 is TGTGCCAGCAGTGAAGCGCGTATAGGGGGACGGCAAGAGACCCAGTACTTC. Encoded protein: CASSEARIGGRQETQYF. The rearrangement links TRBV2 to TRBJ2-5, with D maybe TRBD1 (6 bases). Trimming stripped 0 bases from V and 2 bases from J, with 16 bases between. This CDR3 has 17 residues. Germline lookup yields CDR1 SNHLY and CDR2 FYNNEI.

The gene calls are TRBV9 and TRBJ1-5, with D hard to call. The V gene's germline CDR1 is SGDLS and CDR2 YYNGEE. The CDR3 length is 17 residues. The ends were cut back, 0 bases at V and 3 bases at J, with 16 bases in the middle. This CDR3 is CASSVAIGPKPNQPQHF. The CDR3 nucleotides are TGTGCCAGCAGCGTAGCTATCGGCCCCAAACCCAATCAGCCCCAGCATTTT.

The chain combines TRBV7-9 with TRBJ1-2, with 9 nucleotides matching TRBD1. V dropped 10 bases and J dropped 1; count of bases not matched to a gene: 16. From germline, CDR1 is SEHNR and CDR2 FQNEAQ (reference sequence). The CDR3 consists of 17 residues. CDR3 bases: TGTGCCACCATCGATTTGACAGGGGGTTCGGGTAACTATGGCTACACCTTC. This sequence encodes CATIDLTGGSGNYGYTF.

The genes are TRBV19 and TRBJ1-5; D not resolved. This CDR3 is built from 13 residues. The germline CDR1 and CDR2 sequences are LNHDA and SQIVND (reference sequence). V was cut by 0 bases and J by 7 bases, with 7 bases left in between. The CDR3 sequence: CASSIDKRQPQHF. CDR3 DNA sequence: TGTGCCAGTAGTATAGATAAGCGGCAGCCCCAGCATTTT.

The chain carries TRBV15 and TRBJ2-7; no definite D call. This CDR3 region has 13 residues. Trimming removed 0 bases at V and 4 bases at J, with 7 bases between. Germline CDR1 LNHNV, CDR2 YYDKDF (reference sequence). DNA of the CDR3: TGTGCCACCAGCAGAGAGGCGGAGTACGAGCAGTACGTC. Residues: CATSREAEYEQYV.

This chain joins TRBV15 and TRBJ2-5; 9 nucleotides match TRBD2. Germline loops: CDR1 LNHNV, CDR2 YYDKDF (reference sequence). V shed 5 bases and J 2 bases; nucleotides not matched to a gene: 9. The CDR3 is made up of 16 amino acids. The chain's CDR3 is CATSLLGGGGQETQYF. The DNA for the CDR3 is TGTGCCACCAGCCTACTTGGCGGGGGGGGACAAGAGACCCAGTACTTC.

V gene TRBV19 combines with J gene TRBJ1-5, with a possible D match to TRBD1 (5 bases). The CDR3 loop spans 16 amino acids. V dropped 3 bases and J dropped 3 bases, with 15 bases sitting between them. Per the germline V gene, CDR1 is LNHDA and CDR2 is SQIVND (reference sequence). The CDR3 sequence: CASSMGGININQPQHF. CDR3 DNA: TGTGCCAGTAGTATGGGGGGTATCAATATCAATCAGCCCCAGCATTTT.

CDR3 in DNA: TGTGCCAGCAGCCAAGATAGGCCCTACAATGAGCAGTTCTTC. Translation gives CASSQDRPYNEQFF. The V and J genes are TRBV4-2 and TRBJ2-1; D gene uncertain. The CDR3 spans 14 residues. The germline gives CDR1 LGHNA, CDR2 YNFKEQ. V was trimmed by 0 bases and J by 2 bases, leaving 5 bases between them.

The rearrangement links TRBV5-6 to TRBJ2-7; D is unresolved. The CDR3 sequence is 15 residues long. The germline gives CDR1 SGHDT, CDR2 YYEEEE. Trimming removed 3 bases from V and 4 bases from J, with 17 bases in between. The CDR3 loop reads CASSSRKSLVYEQYF. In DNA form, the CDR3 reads TGTGCCAGCAGCTCGAGGAAAAGCCTAGTGTACGAGCAGTACTTC. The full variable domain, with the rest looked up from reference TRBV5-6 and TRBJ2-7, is DAGVTQSPTHLIKTRGQQVTLRCSPKSGHDTVSWYQQALGQGPQFIFQYYEEEERQRGNFPDRFSGHQFPNYSSELNVNALLLGDSALYLCASSSRKSLVYEQYFGPGTRLTVT.

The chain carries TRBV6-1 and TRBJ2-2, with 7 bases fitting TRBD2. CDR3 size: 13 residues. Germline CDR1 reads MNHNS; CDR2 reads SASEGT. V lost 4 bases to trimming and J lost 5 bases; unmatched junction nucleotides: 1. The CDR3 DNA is TGTGCCAGCAGTGCGGGACTAACCGGGGAGCTGTTTTTT. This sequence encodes CASSAGLTGELFF.

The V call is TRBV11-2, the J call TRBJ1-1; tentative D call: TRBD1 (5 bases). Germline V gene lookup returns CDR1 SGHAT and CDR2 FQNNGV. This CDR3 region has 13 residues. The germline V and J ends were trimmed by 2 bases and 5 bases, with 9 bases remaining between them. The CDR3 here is CASSLLRGTEAFF. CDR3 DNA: TGTGCCAGCAGCTTACTCCGGGGGACTGAAGCTTTCTTT.

As DNA, the CDR3 is TGTGCCAGCAGTTACACGGGACTCCTACAAGAGACCCAGTACTTC. This gives the protein CASSYTGLLQETQYF. The chain has TRBV6-5 and TRBJ2-5; tentatively, D is TRBD2 (6 bases). CDR3 length equals 15 residues. V was clipped by 2 bases and J by 2 bases, with 12 bases between them. Per the germline V gene, CDR1 is MNHEY and CDR2 is SVGAGI.

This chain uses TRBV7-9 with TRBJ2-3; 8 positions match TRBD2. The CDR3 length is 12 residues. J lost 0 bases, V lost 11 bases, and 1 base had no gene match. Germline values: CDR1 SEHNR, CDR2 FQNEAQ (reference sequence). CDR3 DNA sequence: TGTGCCTGCGGGGGGAGCACAGATACGCAGTATTTT. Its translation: CACGGSTDTQYF.

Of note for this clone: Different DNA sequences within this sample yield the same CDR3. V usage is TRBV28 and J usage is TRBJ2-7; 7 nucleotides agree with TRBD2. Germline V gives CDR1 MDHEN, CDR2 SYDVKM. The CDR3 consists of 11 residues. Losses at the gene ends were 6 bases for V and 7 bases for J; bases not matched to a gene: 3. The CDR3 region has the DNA TGTGCCAGCAGCCTCGGGAGGGAGCAGTACTTC. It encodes CASSLGREQYF.

The CDR3 here is CASSYSAADSNQPQHF. Here the CDR3 DNA reads TGTGCCAGCAGTTACTCGGCGGCGGATAGCAATCAGCCCCAGCATTTT. J is TRBJ1-5 and V is TRBV6-6; D unclear. The V gene's germline CDR1 is MNHNY and CDR2 SVGAGI (reference sequence). V was pared by 0 bases and J by 0 bases, with 9 bases between. The CDR3 runs to 16 residues.

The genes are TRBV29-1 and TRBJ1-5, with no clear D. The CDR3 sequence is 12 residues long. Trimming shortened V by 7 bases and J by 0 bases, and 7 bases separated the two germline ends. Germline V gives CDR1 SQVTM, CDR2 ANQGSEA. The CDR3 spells CSAANSNQPQHF. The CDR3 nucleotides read TGCAGCGCCGCGAATAGCAATCAGCCCCAGCATTTT.

The CDR3 reads CASDGRDIGYGYTF. CDR3 bases: TGTGCCAGTGACGGCCGGGACATCGGTTATGGCTACACCTTC. The J gene is TRBJ1-2, the V gene TRBV19; D perhaps matches TRBD1 (6 bases). CDR1 and CDR2 from the germline V gene are LNHDA and SQIVND (reference sequence). Trimming stripped 8 bases from V and 5 bases from J, with 18 bases between. The CDR3 is made up of 14 amino acids.

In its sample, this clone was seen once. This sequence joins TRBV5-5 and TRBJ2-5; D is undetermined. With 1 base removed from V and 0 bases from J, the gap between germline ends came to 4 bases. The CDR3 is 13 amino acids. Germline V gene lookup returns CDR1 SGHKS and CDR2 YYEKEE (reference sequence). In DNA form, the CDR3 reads TGTGCCAGCAGCTTGCCGGACCAAGAGACCCAGTACTTC. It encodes CASSLPDQETQYF.